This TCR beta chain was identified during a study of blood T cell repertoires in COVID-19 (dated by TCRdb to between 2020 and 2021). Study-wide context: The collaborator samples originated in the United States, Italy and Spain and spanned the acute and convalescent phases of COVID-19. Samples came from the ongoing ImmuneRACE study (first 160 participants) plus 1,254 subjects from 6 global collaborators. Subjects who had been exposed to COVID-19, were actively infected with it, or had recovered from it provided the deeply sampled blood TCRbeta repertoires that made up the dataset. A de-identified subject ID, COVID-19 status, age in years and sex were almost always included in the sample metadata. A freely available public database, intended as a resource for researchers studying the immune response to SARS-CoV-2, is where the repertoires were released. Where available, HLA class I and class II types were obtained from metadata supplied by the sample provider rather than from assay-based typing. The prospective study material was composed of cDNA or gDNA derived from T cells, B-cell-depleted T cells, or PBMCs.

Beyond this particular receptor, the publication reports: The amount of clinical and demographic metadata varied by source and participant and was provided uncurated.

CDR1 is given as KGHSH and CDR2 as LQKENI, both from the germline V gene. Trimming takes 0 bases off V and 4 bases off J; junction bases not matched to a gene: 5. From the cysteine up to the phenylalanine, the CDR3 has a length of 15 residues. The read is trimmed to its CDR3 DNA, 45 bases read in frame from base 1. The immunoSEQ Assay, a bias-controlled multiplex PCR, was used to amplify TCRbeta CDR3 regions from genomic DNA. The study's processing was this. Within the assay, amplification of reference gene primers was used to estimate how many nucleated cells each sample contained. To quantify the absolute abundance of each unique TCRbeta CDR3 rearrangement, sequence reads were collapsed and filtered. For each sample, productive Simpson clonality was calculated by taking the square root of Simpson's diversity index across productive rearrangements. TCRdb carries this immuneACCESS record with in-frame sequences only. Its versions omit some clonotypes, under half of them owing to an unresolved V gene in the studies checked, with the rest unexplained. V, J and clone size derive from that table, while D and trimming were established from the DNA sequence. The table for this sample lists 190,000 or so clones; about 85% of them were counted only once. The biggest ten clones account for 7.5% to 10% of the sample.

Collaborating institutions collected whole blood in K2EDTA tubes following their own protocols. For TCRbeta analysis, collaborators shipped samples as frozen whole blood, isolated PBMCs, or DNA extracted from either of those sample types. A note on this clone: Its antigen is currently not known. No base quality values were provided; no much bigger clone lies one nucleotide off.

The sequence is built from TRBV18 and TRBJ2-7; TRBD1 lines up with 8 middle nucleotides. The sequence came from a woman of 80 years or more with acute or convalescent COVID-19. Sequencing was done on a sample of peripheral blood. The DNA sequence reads TGTGCCAGCTCACCACCGGGGACAGGTGAATACGAGCAGTACTTC. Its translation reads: CASSPPGTGEYEQYF.